This T cell receptor (beta chain) appears in the sequencing data of a study of shared clonotypes between healthy human individuals. Splitting of each subset's genomic DNA was done evenly across several immunoSEQ plates. Using roughly 180 ng DNA, tens of thousands of T cell genomes, the sorted-subset replicate PCRs were run. Under the authors' procedure: ImmunoSEQ output lacked quality scores and full-length reads, limiting matched filtering. Clones were read by immunoSEQ multiplex PCR, and TCRdb kept only the in-frame ones, dropping some. From that table come the V and J calls and clone size; the DNA was used to work out D and trimming. The table lists under 700,000 clones, 85% to 95% of them singletons, with over 0.1% in the top ten. This clone appeared a single time. Its antigen is not known. Study-wide results and limits: The naive CD4 repertoires of a handful of donors were compared, and around 4.7% of clonotypes were shared.

The CDR3 consists of 14 residues. The V gene lost 5 bases and the J gene lost 3 bases, with 14 bases spanning the gap. The germline V gene encodes CDR1 MGHRA and CDR2 YSYEKL. Terminally differentiated effector memory CD45RA+ cells were excluded by CCR7 positive selection of CD45RO-negative cells. Sequenced input: naive CD8+ T cells sorted from blood. This clonotype was sampled from a woman in her twenties or thirties in good health. This rearrangement joins TRBV4-1 to TRBJ2-7, with a weak D call TRBD1 (6 bases). CDR3 DNA: TGCGCCAGCAGCTCAGGGGAACAGGGCTACGAGCAGTACTTC. It encodes CASSSGEQGYEQYF.